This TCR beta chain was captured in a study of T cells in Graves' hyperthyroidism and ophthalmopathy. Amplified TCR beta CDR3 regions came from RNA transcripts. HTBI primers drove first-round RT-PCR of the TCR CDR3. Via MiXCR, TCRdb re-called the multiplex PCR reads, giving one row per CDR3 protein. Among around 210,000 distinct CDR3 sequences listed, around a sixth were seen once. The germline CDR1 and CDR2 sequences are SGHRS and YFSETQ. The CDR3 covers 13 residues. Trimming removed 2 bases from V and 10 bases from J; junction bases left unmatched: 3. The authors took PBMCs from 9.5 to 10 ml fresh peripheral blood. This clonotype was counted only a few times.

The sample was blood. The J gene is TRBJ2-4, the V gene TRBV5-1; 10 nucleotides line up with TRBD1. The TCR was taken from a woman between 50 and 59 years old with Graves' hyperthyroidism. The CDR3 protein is CASSLGGQGIQYF. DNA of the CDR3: TGCGCCAGCAGCTTAGGGGGACAGGGGATTCAGTACTTC.